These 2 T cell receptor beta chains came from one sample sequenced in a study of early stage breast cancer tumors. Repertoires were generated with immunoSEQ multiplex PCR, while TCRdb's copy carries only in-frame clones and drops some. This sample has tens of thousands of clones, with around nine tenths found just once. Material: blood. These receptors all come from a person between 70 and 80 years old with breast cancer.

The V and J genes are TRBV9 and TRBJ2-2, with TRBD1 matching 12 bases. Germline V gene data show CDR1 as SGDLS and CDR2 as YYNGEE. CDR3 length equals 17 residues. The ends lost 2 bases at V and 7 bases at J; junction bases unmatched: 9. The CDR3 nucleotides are TGTGCCAGCAGCGTTAGTACCGGGACAGGGGGCATCGGGGAGCTGTTTTTT. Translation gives CASSVSTGTGGIGELFF.

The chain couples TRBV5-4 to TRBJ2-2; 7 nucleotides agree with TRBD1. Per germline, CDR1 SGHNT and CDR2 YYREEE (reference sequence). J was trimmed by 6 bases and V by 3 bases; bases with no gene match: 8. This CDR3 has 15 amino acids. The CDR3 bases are TGTGCCAGCAGCTCCCGAGGGGGCTTCGCCGGGGAGCTGTTTTTT. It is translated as CASSSRGGFAGELFF.